Sequencing of this T cell receptor (beta chain) was carried out in a study of cytomegalovirus exposure and HLA in healthy donors. Study findings and constraints: TCR beta V- and J-gene trimming was later associated with a missense DCLRE1C variant. TCR beta sequences reportedly predicted most subjects' HLA-A and HLA-B alleles accurately.

Germline lookup yields CDR1 ENHRY and CDR2 SYGVKD. V was pared by 3 bases and J by 1 base, with 7 bases between. There are 14 residues in the CDR3. As concerns this clone: The antigen is not known.

Researchers ran the PCR with 60 Vbeta and 13 Jbeta primers. Libraries were prepared by immunoSEQ multiplex PCR; TCRdb keeps only in-frame clonotypes and omits some of them. The table includes 74,000 or so clones, 65% to 70% detected once. Sequencing used PBMCs. The clonotype comes from a woman in her 30s in good health and CMV-seronegative. This rearrangement joins TRBV10-3 to TRBJ1-5, with D hard to call. The CDR3 DNA reads as TGTGCCATCAGTGAATCCATGAGCAATCAGCCCCAGCATTTT. Residues: CAISESMSNQPQHF.